The following is a T cell receptor beta chain sequence with its context. Its antigen is currently unknown. This entry is derived from a study of monozygotic twins with inflammatory bowel disease. cDNA synthesis was performed in eight separate reactions for each sample. The template-switching step introduced UMIs that carried a 6-nucleotide sample barcode. Reprocessing the 5' RACE reads, TCRdb reports a single entry for every CDR3 protein and omits DNA. In total, the table holds under 150,000 distinct CDR3 sequences. The length of the CDR3 is 15 residues. The germline CDR1 and CDR2 sequences are MNHNS and SASEGT. Regarding the study as a whole: Healthy co-twins showed greater TCRbeta diversity (inverse Simpson) than IBD patients.

This chain uses TRBV6-1 with TRBJ2-1; TCRdb's D call of TRBD1 is untestable without DNA. The TCR comes from a human donor with ulcerative colitis or Crohn's disease, or a healthy co-twin of an affected twin (not recorded which). Sequences were obtained from blood. This CDR3 reads CASTPRQGARNEQFF.